Listed below are T cell receptor beta chains from one sample, sequenced in a study of blood T cell repertoires in COVID-19. This table comes from immunoSEQ multiplex PCR, and its TCRdb copy is limited to in-frame clones, with some not included. The data show some 250,000 clones, around nine tenths seen once. Sequenced material: peripheral blood. Receptors originate from a woman aged 55 to 70 with COVID-19, enrolled during active disease. The CDR3 runs from the conserved cysteine through the conserved F or W. D genes are given only for firm matches. Rows may omit the clone size; those that give it use once, few, many or a size class.

CAWSRTSGRSGGELFF TGTGCCTGGAGTAGGACTAGCGGGAGGTCCGGCGGGGAGCTGTTTTTT TRBJ2-2 TRBV30 TRBD2 NA
CASSPIPSGGELFF TGTGCCAGCAGCCCCATACCATCGGGCGGGGAGCTGTTTTTT TRBJ2-2 TRBV6-2/TRBV6-3 NA NA
CASSLQGDYGYTF TGTGCCAGCAGTTTACAGGGGGATTATGGCTACACCTTC TRBJ1-2 TRBV28 TRBD1 NA
CATRRDLNEKLFF TGTGCCACCAGGAGGGACTTGAATGAAAAACTGTTTTTT TRBJ1-4 TRBV15 NA NA
CASAVSSGTLETQYF TGTGCCAGCGCCGTTAGTAGCGGGACGCTGGAGACCCAGTACTTC TRBJ2-5 TRBV3-1/TRBV3-2 TRBD2 NA
CAWRVQGTNYGYTF TGTGCCTGGAGGGTCCAGGGAACGAACTATGGCTACACCTTC TRBJ1-2 TRBV30 NA NA
CASKLGGTHYEQYF TGTGCCAGTAAATTAGGTGGGACACATTACGAGCAGTACTTC TRBJ2-7 TRBV7-2 NA NA
CASRVGGGPYEQYF TGCGCCAGCAGGGTAGGGGGGGGCCCCTACGAGCAGTACTTC TRBJ2-7 TRBV5-1 NA NA
CASSLGQGVQPQHF TGTGCCAGCAGCTTAGGTCAGGGGGTGCAGCCCCAGCATTTT TRBJ1-5 TRBV7-9 TRBD1 NA
CASSLEFIGAGEQFF TGTGCCAGCAGCTTGGAATTCATTGGAGCTGGCGAGCAGTTCTTC TRBJ2-1 TRBV5-8 NA NA
CASTRDSDYGYTF TGTGCCAGCACTCGGGACAGCGACTATGGCTACACCTTC TRBJ1-2 TRBV6-5 TRBD1 NA
CASSTTLQGAYGYTF TGTGCCAGCAGCACCACCCTACAGGGGGCCTATGGCTACACCTTC TRBJ1-2 TRBV11-2 TRBD1 once
CASSFEGAIYNEQFF TGTGCCAGCAGCTTCGAGGGGGCGATCTACAATGAGCAGTTCTTC TRBJ2-1 TRBV7-2 TRBD1 NA
CASSYERVAQETQYF TGTGCCAGCAGTTACGAGAGGGTTGCTCAAGAGACCCAGTACTTC TRBJ2-5 TRBV6-5 NA NA
CASAKLGYGYTF TGTGCCAGCGCTAAACTCGGCTATGGCTACACCTTC TRBJ1-2 TRBV19 NA NA
CASTPTGLVGGPQHF TGTGCCAGCACCCCGACAGGGCTGGTTGGAGGGCCCCAGCATTTT TRBJ1-5 TRBV6-5 TRBD1 NA
CATSTSGKGNEQFF TGTGCCACCTCGACTAGCGGGAAGGGCAATGAGCAGTTCTTC TRBJ2-1 TRBV24-1 TRBD2 NA
CASSKGTVHNSPLHF TGTGCCAGCAGCAAAGGGACAGTCCATAATTCACCCCTCCACTTT TRBJ1-6 TRBV5-5 TRBD1 NA
CSASKGLAGLYEQFF TGCAGTGCTAGTAAGGGACTAGCGGGACTCTATGAGCAGTTCTTC TRBJ2-1 TRBV20-1 TRBD2 NA
CASSERTSGVSGANVLTF TGTGCCAGCAGCGAACGGACTAGCGGAGTCTCTGGGGCCAACGTCCTGACTTTC TRBJ2-6 TRBV9 TRBD2 NA
CASSPQGSGRGDNEQFF TGTGCCAGCAGCCCTCAGGGTAGCGGGAGGGGGGACAATGAGCAGTTCTTC TRBJ2-1 TRBV4-2 TRBD2 NA
CASSFLAGSTDTQYF TGTGCCAGCAGCTTCCTAGCGGGGAGCACAGATACGCAGTATTTT TRBJ2-3 TRBV5-4 TRBD2 NA
CASSTSVRGQPQHF TGTGCCAGCAGTACATCCGTTCGCGGTCAGCCCCAGCATTTT TRBJ1-5 TRBV28 NA NA